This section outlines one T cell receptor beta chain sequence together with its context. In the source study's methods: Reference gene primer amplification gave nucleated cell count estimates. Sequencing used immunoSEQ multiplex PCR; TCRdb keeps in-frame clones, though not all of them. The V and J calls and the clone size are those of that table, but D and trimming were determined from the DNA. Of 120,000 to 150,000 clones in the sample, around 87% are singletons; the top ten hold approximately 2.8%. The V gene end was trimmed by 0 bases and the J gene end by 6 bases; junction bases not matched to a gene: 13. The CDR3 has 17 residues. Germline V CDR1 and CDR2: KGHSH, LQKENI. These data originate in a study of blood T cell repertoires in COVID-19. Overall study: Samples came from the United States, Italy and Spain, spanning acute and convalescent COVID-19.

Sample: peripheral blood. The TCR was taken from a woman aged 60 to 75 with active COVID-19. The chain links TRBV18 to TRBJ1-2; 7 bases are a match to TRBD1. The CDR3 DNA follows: TGTGCCAGCTCACCACCGTTCAGGGGGATGGGGGCCCATGGCTACACCTTC. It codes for CASSPPFRGMGAHGYTF. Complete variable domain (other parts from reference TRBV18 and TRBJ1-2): NAGVMQNPRHLVRRRGQEARLRCSPMKGHSHVYWYRQLPEEGLKFMVYLQKENIIDESGMPKERFSAEFPKEGPSILRIQQVVRGDSAAYFCASSPPFRGMGAHGYTFGSGTRLTVV.